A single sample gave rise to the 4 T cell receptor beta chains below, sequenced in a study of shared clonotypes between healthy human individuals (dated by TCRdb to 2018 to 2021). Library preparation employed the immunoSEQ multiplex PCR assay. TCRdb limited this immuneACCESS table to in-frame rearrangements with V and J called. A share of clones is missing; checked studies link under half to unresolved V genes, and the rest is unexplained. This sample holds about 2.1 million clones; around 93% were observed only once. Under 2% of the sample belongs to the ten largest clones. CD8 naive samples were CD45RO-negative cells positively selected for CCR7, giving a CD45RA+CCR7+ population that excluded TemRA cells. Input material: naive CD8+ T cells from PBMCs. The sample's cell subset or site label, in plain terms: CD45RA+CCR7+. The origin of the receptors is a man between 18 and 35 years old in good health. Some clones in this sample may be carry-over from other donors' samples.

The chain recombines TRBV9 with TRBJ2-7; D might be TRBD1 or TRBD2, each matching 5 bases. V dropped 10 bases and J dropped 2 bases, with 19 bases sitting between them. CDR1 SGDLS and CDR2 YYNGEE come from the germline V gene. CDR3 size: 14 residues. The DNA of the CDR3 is TGTGCCTCTAGCCAGGGCAGGCGCGCCTACGAGCAGTACTTC. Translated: CASSQGRRAYEQYF.

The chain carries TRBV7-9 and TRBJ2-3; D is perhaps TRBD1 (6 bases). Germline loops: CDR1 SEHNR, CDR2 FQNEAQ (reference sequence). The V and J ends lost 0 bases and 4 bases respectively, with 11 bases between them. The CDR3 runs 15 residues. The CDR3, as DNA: TGTGCCAGCAGCTTAGCGGGGACACCGGCAGATACGCAGTATTTT. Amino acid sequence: CASSLAGTPADTQYF.

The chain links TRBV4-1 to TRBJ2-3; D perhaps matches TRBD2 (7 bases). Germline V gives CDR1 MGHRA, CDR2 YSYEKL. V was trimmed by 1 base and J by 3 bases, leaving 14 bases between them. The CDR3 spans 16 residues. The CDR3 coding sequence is TGCGCCAGCAGCCAAGGACTGGGGAGGGGGACAGATACGCAGTATTTT. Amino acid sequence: CASSQGLGRGTDTQYF.

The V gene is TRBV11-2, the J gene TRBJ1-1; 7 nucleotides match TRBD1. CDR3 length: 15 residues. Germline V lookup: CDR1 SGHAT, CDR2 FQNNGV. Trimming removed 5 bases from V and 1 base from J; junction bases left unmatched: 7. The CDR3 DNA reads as TGTGCCAGCAGCCCCACCAGGGGGGGGAACACTGAAGCTTTCTTT. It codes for CASSPTRGGNTEAFF.